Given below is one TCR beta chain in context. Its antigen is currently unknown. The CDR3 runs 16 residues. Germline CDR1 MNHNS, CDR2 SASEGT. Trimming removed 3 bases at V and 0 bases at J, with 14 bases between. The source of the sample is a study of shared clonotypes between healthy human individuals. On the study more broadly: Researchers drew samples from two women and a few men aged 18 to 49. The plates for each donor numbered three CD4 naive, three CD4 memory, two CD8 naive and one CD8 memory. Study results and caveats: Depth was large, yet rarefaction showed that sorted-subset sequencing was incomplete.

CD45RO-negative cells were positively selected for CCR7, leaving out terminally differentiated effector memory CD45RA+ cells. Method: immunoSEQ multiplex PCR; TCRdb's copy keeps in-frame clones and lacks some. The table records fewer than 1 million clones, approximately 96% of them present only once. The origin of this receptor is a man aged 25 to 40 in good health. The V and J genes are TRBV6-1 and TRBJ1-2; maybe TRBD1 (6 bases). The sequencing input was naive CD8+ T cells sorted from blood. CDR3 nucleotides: TGTGCCAGCAGTGAGTGGACAGTATCTTCTAACTATGGCTACACCTTC. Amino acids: CASSEWTVSSNYGYTF.